The rows below give T cell receptor beta chains drawn from one sample of a study of identical twins. A single record per CDR3 protein comes from TCRdb applying MiXCR to the 5' RACE reads. The table includes 450,000 or so distinct CDR3 sequences, over 11% detected once. These same data were also listed under a study on yellow fever vaccine responses in identical twins.

The sequenced sample consisted of CD4+ T cells sorted from blood. These receptor sequences come from a woman under 30 in good health. CDR3s include the opening cysteine and the closing phenylalanine or tryptophan. A D gene is named only where the DNA matches it firmly. The size field is filled for only some rows; it gives once, few, many or a size class.

TRBD2	TRBJ2-4	TRBV7-2	14	few	TGTGCCAGCACCCCTAGCGGGGCCAAAAACATTCAGTACTTC	CASTPSGAKNIQYF
TRBD2	TRBJ2-1	TRBV7-2	17	.	TGTGCCAGCAGCTCCGGGACTAGCGGGAGGGGGGTCAATGAGCAGTTCTTC	CASSSGTSGRGVNEQFF
.	TRBJ1-5	TRBV7-8	15	.	TGTGCCAGCAGCCCCAGGGATTTGAGCAATCAGCCCCAGCATTTT	CASSPRDLSNQPQHF
.	TRBJ2-7	TRBV20-1	12	.	TGCAGTGCTACCCGGGCTTACTACGAGCAGTACTTC	CSATRAYYEQYF
TRBD1	TRBJ2-5	TRBV20-1	15	.	TGCAGTGCTAGTAACAGGGGGCAGGGGAAAGAGACCCAGTACTTC	CSASNRGQGKETQYF
TRBD1	TRBJ1-4	TRBV5-1	17	.	TGCGCCAGCAGAGGGACAGCCAGAGAGAGGGCTAATGAAAAACTGTTTTTT	CASRGTARERANEKLFF
TRBD1	TRBJ2-7	TRBV27	14	.	TGTGCCAGCAGTAGCAGGGGGCGCGGTTCCGAGCAGTACTTC	CASSSRGRGSEQYF
.	TRBJ2-1	TRBV15	13	.	TGTGCCACCAGCAAAGCGTTTAATCATGAGCAGTTCTTC	CATSKAFNHEQFF
.	TRBJ1-6	TRBV7-6	16	.	TGTGCCAGCAGCTTAGGTGCTCAGGATCCTAATTCACCCCTCCACTTT	CASSLGAQDPNSPLHF
TRBD2	TRBJ2-5	TRBV15	15	few	TGTGCCACCAGCATCTTTAGCGGGGAGCAAGAGACCCAGTACTTC	CATSIFSGEQETQYF
TRBD2	TRBJ2-5	TRBV20-1	12	few	TGCAGTGCTAGGTCGCGGGGGGGGACCCAGTACTTC	CSARSRGGTQYF
.	TRBJ2-5	TRBV5-1	12	.	TGCGCCAGCAGCTCACACCAAGAGACCCAGTACTTC	CASSSHQETQYF
TRBD2	TRBJ2-5	TRBV7-2	16	few	TGTGCCAGCAACCAACTCCGGGGGGGCAACCAAGAGACCCAGTACTTC	CASNQLRGGNQETQYF
TRBD1	TRBJ2-1	TRBV2	15	few	TGTGCCAGCAGCCAGACAGGGGGTAACTACAATGAGCAGTTCTTC	CASSQTGGNYNEQFF
TRBD2	TRBJ2-7	TRBV7-2	16	many	TGTGCCAGCAGCTTAGACTTCATGAGCGGGAGGGAGAGGGAGTACTTC	CASSLDFMSGREREYF
.	TRBJ2-5	TRBV7-2	12	many	TGTGCCAGCAGTCGCCGGGGGGAGACCCAGTACTTC	CASSRRGETQYF
.	TRBJ2-2	TRBV15	16	many	TGTGCCACCAGCAAGGGTACTGGCGGGGTCACCGGGGAGCTGTTTTTT	CATSKGTGGVTGELFF
.	TRBJ2-3	TRBV5-1	14	.	TGCGCCAGCAGGACCCTAGCGACCACAGATACGCAGTATTTT	CASRTLATTDTQYF
.	TRBJ2-3	TRBV29-1	12	many	TGCAGCGTTGGGTTGGGCACAGATACGCAGTATTTT	CSVGLGTDTQYF
.	TRBJ1-3	TRBV5-6	13	.	TGTGCCAGCAGCCGCGGTCATGAATACACCATATATTTT	CASSRGHEYTIYF
.	TRBJ2-1	TRBV27	13	few	TGTGCCAGAGGACGGGGCCGGGGGAATGAGCAGTTCTTC	CARGRGRGNEQFF
.	TRBJ2-3	TRBV6-5	15	many	TGTGCCAGCAGTTATCTTTCTGTATTTGGAGATACGCAGTATTTT	CASSYLSVFGDTQYF
TRBD1	TRBJ2-5	TRBV7-9	14	few	TGTGCCAGCAGCTTAACAGGGGTCCAAGAGACCCAGTACTTC	CASSLTGVQETQYF